This T cell receptor (beta chain) originates from a study of blood T cell repertoires in COVID-19. This clone was counted a single time. Some clones are missing from TCRdb's copy, which holds only in-frame ones; the method was immunoSEQ multiplex PCR. The data hold roughly 80,000 clones, with approximately 82% observed a single time. The germline V gene encodes CDR1 MNHNY and CDR2 SVGAGI (reference sequence). V was shortened by 6 bases and J by 1 base, with 15 bases between the two germline ends. The CDR3 has 15 residues. The sample consisted of peripheral blood. This receptor was taken from an older woman with acute or convalescent COVID-19. This chain connects TRBV6-6 to TRBJ1-1; possible D gene TRBD1, 6 bases. The CDR3, as DNA: TGTGCCAGCAGCTTGGTGACAGGCGGGAACACTGAAGCTTTCTTT. It specifies CASSLVTGGNTEAFF.